These T cell receptor beta chains were read from a single sample in a study of blood T cell repertoires in COVID-19. Measured with immunoSEQ multiplex PCR; TCRdb has only the in-frame clones, and not every one. The sample lists 220,000 or so clones, around four fifths occurring once. What was sequenced was peripheral blood. Receptor source: a woman aged 55-70 years who had recovered from COVID-19. Each CDR3 is given without its conserved first and last residue.

V gene: TRBV3-1/TRBV3-2
CDR3 protein: ASSQPGTSHEQY

V gene: TRBV3-1/TRBV3-2
CDR3 protein: ASSQDPLPRGRLYGYT

V gene: TRBV3-1/TRBV3-2
CDR3 protein: ASSQDKGSGAHSPLH

V gene: TRBV24-1
CDR3 protein: ATSDPGKSNNEQF

V gene: TRBV7-2
CDR3 protein: ASSLGQNTEAF

V gene: TRBV3-1/TRBV3-2
CDR3 protein: ASSRDRGHQPQH

V gene: TRBV4-1
CDR3 protein: ASSQDRGSGGNTYNEQF

V gene: TRBV19
CDR3 protein: ASSPGGGANYGYT

V gene: TRBV2
CDR3 protein: ASSTAGAENQPQH

V gene: TRBV4-1
CDR3 protein: ASSQGPGLAEGYT

V gene: TRBV3-1/TRBV3-2
CDR3 protein: ASSLGQASGYT

V gene: TRBV6-5
CDR3 protein: ASTRISGDTEAF

V gene: TRBV4-3
CDR3 protein: ASSQGTGGWYGYT

V gene: TRBV6-2/TRBV6-3
CDR3 protein: ASSSTSQGYYGYT

V gene: TRBV19
CDR3 protein: ASTGTIGNTIY

V gene: TRBV2
CDR3 protein: ASSEEVTNEKLF

V gene: TRBV9
CDR3 protein: ASSPRLAHYNEQF

V gene: TRBV14
CDR3 protein: ASSQAGGITGELF

V gene: TRBV6-2/TRBV6-3
CDR3 protein: ASSYVARSYEQY

V gene: TRBV6-5
CDR3 protein: ATSTGGFSGNTIY

V gene: TRBV6-6
CDR3 protein: ASSPLVPSTGANGYT

V gene: TRBV27
CDR3 protein: ASSLMGQGGRQPQH

V gene: TRBV5-6
CDR3 protein: ASSLVGLGADTQY

V gene: TRBV27
CDR3 protein: ASSLELAGGVNEQF

V gene: TRBV27
CDR3 protein: ASSFKIGDGYT

V gene: TRBV5-1
CDR3 protein: ASSPSDRANYGYT

V gene: TRBV4-3
CDR3 protein: ASSQGAGTDNSPLH

V gene: TRBV7-2
CDR3 protein: ASSLGGYYGYT

V gene: TRBV30
CDR3 protein: AWSGGRINDGYT

V gene: TRBV6-6
CDR3 protein: ASSTRGGTGHGYT

V gene: TRBV12-3/TRBV12-4
CDR3 protein: ASSLGYGEKLF

V gene: TRBV21-1
CDR3 protein: ASSKGTVGAYYEQY

V gene: TRBV4-1
CDR3 protein: ASSQGPRTEAF

V gene: TRBV6-5
CDR3 protein: ASRPTGGADGYT

V gene: TRBV7-9
CDR3 protein: ASLRGGSTGELF

V gene: TRBV10-3
CDR3 protein: AISDLRGDTGELF

V gene: TRBV9
CDR3 protein: ASSVGTGGGQPQH

V gene: TRBV11-2
CDR3 protein: ASKTGANTGELF

V gene: TRBV27
CDR3 protein: ASSSPRQGNSDTQY

V gene: TRBV11-2
CDR3 protein: ASSSSMRGPTEAF